These 8 T cell receptor beta chains share one sample of origin, sequenced in a study of pediatric ulcerative colitis. Profiled with immunoSEQ multiplex PCR; TCRdb holds only in-frame clones, not every one. The table lists 30,000 to 45,000 clones, over 65% of them singletons. The sequenced sample was blood. These receptors came from a girl between 5 and 17 years old with moderate ulcerative colitis.

The chain combines TRBV5-1 with TRBJ1-1; weak D call: TRBD1 (6 bases). This CDR3 has 12 residues. The V end was cut by 4 bases, the J end by 7 bases, with 11 bases between. CDR1 is SGHRS and CDR2 is YFSETQ in the germline V gene. The CDR3 loop reads CASSTGTLEAFF. DNA for the CDR3: TGCGCCAGCAGCACAGGGACACTTGAAGCTTTCTTT.

J is TRBJ2-7 and V is TRBV28, with D maybe TRBD2 (5 bases). The V gene lost 5 bases and the J gene lost 7 bases, with 12 bases spanning the gap. This CDR3 is 12 amino acids long. Germline V CDR1 and CDR2: MDHEN, SYDVKM. CDR3 sequence reads: CASSPTITEQYF. The CDR3 DNA follows: TGTGCCAGCAGTCCGACTATAACGGAGCAGTACTTC.

The chain carries TRBV28 and TRBJ2-7; TRBD2 might be the D (5 bases). Germline CDR1 MDHEN, CDR2 SYDVKM. V was shortened by 7 bases and J by 0 bases, with 16 bases between the two germline ends. CDR3 length: 15 residues. CDR3 region: CASNTPLESSYEQYF. The CDR3 nucleotides are TGTGCCAGCAATACCCCACTAGAGAGCTCCTACGAGCAGTACTTC.

The rearrangement uses TRBV27 and TRBJ2-1; 9 bases agree with TRBD1. The junction had 6 bases not matched to a gene; V was cut back by 2 bases and J by 4 bases. Germline loops: CDR1 MNHEY, CDR2 SMNVEV (reference sequence). The CDR3 has 16 residues. In nucleotides, the CDR3 is TGTGCCAGCAGTTTAAGGGGGACAGGGATATACAATGAGCAGTTCTTC. Its translation is CASSLRGTGIYNEQFF.

The chain uses TRBV7-9 and TRBJ2-1; D call uncertain. V gave up 2 bases and J gave up 5 bases, with 13 bases separating them. Germline CDR1 and CDR2: SEHNR and FQNEAQ (reference sequence). The CDR3 spans 15 residues. The CDR3 DNA follows: TGTGCCAGCAGCTTACTAGGCGTGCAAAACAATGAGCAGTTCTTC. It translates to CASSLLGVQNNEQFF.

The chain links TRBV19 to TRBJ2-7; no firm D call. The V end lost 4 bases, the J end lost 3 bases, and 4 bases lay between the germline ends. The CDR3 covers 11 residues. Germline V CDR1 and CDR2: LNHDA, SQIVND (reference sequence). CDR3 nucleotides: TGTGCCAGTAGTAATTACTACGAGCAGTACTTC. Translated: CASSNYYEQYF.

The chain couples TRBV30 to TRBJ2-1; D is ambiguous. Germline CDR1 reads GTSNPN; CDR2 reads SVGIG (reference sequence). The length of the CDR3 is 13 residues. Trimming took off 3 bases at V and 0 bases at J, with 6 bases between the two ends. The CDR3 DNA follows: TGTGCCTGGAGCCACAACTCCTACAATGAGCAGTTCTTC. Translating it yields CAWSHNSYNEQFF.

The chain recombines TRBV19 with TRBJ1-1; D may be TRBD1 (6 bases). CDR1 LNHDA and CDR2 SQIVND come from the germline V gene (reference sequence). The germline V and J ends were trimmed by 1 base and 6 bases, with 9 bases remaining between them. This CDR3 contains 13 residues. CDR3 nucleotide sequence: TGTGCCAGTAGTATAGGGACAGTCGCTGAAGCTTTCTTT. It translates to CASSIGTVAEAFF.